This T cell receptor beta chain was profiled in a study of control samples from healthy donors and cancer patients. This table comes from immunoSEQ multiplex PCR, and its TCRdb copy is limited to in-frame clones, with some not included. The table records some 200,000 clones, approximately 92% of them present only once. Trimming cost V 4 bases and J 0 bases, with 13 bases left between them. Germline values: CDR1 SGHKS, CDR2 YYEKEE (reference sequence). This CDR3 has 15 residues. This clonotype was obtained from a man younger than 30 in good health. The sample was blood. The V call is TRBV5-5, the J call TRBJ1-2; D might be TRBD1 (6 bases). CDR3 DNA: TGTGCCAGCAGCGCGTTACAGGGTGCTAACTATGGCTACACCTTC. It specifies CASSALQGANYGYTF.